This T cell receptor beta chain was captured in a study of CD8 T cells in Susac syndrome. From blood CD8+ and CD4+ T cells, the TCR beta chain was sequenced. This clonotype has a single count. Reverse transcription of about 0.5 to 1 ug RNA was carried out with random hexamers. Using its own MiXCR run on the immunoSEQ multiplex PCR reads, TCRdb lists one record per CDR3 protein. Among approximately 190,000 distinct CDR3 sequences, approximately 95% were seen once, and the ten largest hold 0.16%. Trimming pared 8 bases from V and 1 base from J, leaving 11 bases between. CDR1 is SGHTA, CDR2 FQGTGA, per germline. The CDR3 totals 13 residues.

This sequence joins TRBV7-3 and TRBJ1-1, with no clear D. The receptor's source is a human donor with Susac syndrome. Sequencing was carried out using CD8+ T cells from PBMCs. This CDR3 reads CASSSQRNTEAFF. CDR3 in DNA: TGTGCCAGCTCCTCCCAGAGGAACACTGAAGCTTTCTTT.